The rows below give T cell receptor beta chains drawn from one sample of a study of post-analysis software for immune sequencing data. TCRdb re-derived calls from the PCR reads in MiXCR, one entry per CDR3 protein. Altogether about 570,000 distinct CDR3 sequences are present, roughly 34% being singletons, with the ten largest covering around 6.1%. Sequencing was carried out using blood. The receptors come from a girl aged 2-17 years with multiple sclerosis. The CDR3 runs from the conserved cysteine through the conserved F or W. Each record gives: D gene, clone size, V gene, J gene, CDR3 protein, CDR3 DNA. A D gene is named only where the DNA matches it firmly. For some rows the clone size is stated as once, few or many, or as a class when expanded; others skip it.

TRBD1	.	TRBV29-1	TRBJ1-1	CSVEVRGTEAFF	TGCAGCGTTGAGGTCAGGGGGACTGAAGCTTTCTTT
TRBD2	once	TRBV4-1	TRBJ2-3	CASRTGLAGGDTQYF	TGCGCCAGCAGGACGGGGCTAGCGGGGGGCGATACGCAGTATTTT
TRBD1	.	TRBV7-2	TRBJ1-2	CASSPEALGQGAQVFKGYTF	TGTGCCAGCAGCCCCGAAGCCCTGGGACAGGGGGCGCAAGTGTTCAAAGGCTACACCTTC
.	few	TRBV7-2	TRBJ2-5	CASSPSIKTQYF	TGTGCCAGCAGCCCCTCTATCAAGACCCAGTACTTC
.	.	TRBV29-1	TRBJ2-5	CSLRWRGETQYF	TGCAGCCTTCGCTGGCGGGGCGAGACCCAGTACTTC
.	few	TRBV7-9	TRBJ2-6	CASSLISGANVLTF	TGTGCCAGCAGCCTGATCTCTGGGGCCAACGTCCTGACTTTC
.	few	TRBV9	TRBJ1-2	CASSVRERGVHGYTF	TGTGCCAGCAGCGTCCGAGAACGGGGAGTTCATGGCTACACCTTC
.	few	TRBV27	TRBJ1-2	CASSSNQQGFRGYTF	TGTGCCAGCAGTTCCAACCAACAGGGTTTTCGGGGCTACACCTTC
.	.	TRBV3-1	TRBJ1-1	CASSQERRGRTNTEAFF	TGTGCCAGCAGCCAAGAGAGACGTGGACGGACGAACACTGAAGCTTTCTTT
.	many	TRBV29-1	TRBJ2-5	CSVDGSGRIGEQETQYF	TGCAGCGTTGACGGTTCGGGGCGGATCGGAGAGCAAGAGACCCAGTACTTC
.	.	TRBV20-1	TRBJ2-1	CSARDLDNVQFF	TGCAGTGCCAGAGATCTCGACAATGTGCAGTTCTTC
TRBD1	.	TRBV9	TRBJ1-2	CASSVALRLDRGRDYGYTF	TGTGCCAGCAGCGTAGCGCTCCGTCTTGACAGGGGGCGCGACTATGGCTACACCTTC
.	.	TRBV7-6	TRBJ2-3	CASNPSRGGLTDTQYF	TGTGCCAGCAACCCTTCTAGGGGGGGGTTGACAGATACGCAGTATTTT
.	few	TRBV11-2	TRBJ2-3	CASSLDGRGEDTQYF	TGTGCCAGCAGCTTAGATGGGCGGGGTGAAGATACGCAGTATTTT
TRBD2	few	TRBV5-1	TRBJ2-7	CASSLDSGGPSYEQYF	TGCGCCAGCAGCTTGGATTCGGGGGGACCCTCCTACGAGCAGTACTTC
.	many	TRBV20-1	TRBJ2-1	CSARDLYGGSLGNEQFF	TGCAGTGCTAGAGACCTCTACGGGGGCTCCCTGGGCAATGAGCAGTTCTTC
.	.	TRBV5-1	TRBJ2-3	CASSPGLRGESQYF	TGCGCCAGCAGCCCGGGACTTCGCGGGGAGTCGCAGTATTTT
.	.	TRBV20-1	TRBJ1-5	CSAQPGTNSNQPQHF	TGCAGTGCGCAGCCCGGGACAAATTCCAATCAGCCCCAGCATTTT
.	.	TRBV12-3/TRBV12-4	TRBJ2-4	CASSLGSLGQYF	TGTGCCAGCAGTTTAGGTTCCCTAGGGCAGTACTTC
TRBD2	.	TRBV5-1	TRBJ2-3	CASSPRRGSGGREDTQYF	TGCGCCAGCAGCCCACGGCGGGGTAGCGGGGGCCGGGAGGATACGCAGTATTTT
.	.	TRBV6-5	TRBJ1-6	CASSPLPGHSNSPLHF	TGTGCCAGCAGTCCTTTACCGGGACACAGTAATTCACCCCTCCACTTT
.	few	TRBV3-1	TRBJ2-7	CASSQVNHEQYF	TGTGCCAGCAGCCAAGTCAACCACGAGCAGTACTTC
.	.	TRBV29-1	TRBJ2-5	CSVEYGTGYRQTQYF	TGCAGCGTTGAATATGGGACGGGGTATCGGCAGACCCAGTACTTC
.	few	TRBV4-1	TRBJ2-5	CASSQQHQETQYF	TGCGCCAGCAGCCAACAGCACCAAGAGACCCAGTACTTC
.	.	TRBV2	TRBJ2-7	CASSVSQLSYEQYF	TGTGCCAGCAGTGTTAGCCAGCTCTCCTACGAGCAGTACTTC
.	.	TRBV2	TRBJ2-7	CASSGLGGVSHEQYF	TGTGCCAGCAGTGGATTGGGAGGCGTCAGCCACGAGCAGTACTTC